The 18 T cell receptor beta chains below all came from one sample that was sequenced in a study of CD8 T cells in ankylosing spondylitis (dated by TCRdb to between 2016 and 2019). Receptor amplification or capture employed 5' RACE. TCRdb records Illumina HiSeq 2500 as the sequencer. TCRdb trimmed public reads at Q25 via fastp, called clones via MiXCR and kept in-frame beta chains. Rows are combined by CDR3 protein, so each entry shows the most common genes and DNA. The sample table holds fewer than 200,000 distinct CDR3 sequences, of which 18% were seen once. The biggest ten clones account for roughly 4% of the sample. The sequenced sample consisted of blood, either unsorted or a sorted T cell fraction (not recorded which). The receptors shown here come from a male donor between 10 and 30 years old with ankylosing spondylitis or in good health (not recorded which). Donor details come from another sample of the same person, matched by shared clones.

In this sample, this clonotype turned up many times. The CDR3 sequence: CASRKEYGYTF. The CDR3 DNA reads as TGTGCCAGCAGGAAGGAGTATGGCTACACCTTC. The chain recombines TRBV6-1 with TRBJ1-2; D gene uncertain. Trimming shortened V by 6 bases and J by 5 bases, and 7 bases separated the two germline ends. Looked up from germline, CDR1 is MNHNS and CDR2 is SASEGT. The CDR3 runs 11 residues.

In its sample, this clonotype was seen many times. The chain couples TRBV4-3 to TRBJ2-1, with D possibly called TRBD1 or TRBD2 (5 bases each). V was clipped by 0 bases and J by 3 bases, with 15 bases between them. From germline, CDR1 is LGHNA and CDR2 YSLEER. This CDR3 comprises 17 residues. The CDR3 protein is CASSQDRGRDVYNEQFF. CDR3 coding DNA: TGCGCCAGCAGCCAAGATCGTGGCAGGGACGTCTACAATGAGCAGTTCTTC.

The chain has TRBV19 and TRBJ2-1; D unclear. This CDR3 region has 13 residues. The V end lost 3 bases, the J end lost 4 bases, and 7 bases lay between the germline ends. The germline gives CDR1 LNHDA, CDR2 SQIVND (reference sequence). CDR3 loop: CASSITLYNEQFF. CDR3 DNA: TGTGCCAGTAGTATTACCCTATACAATGAGCAGTTCTTC.

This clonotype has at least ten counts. CDR3 DNA: TGTGCCAGCAGCCCGGACAGAAGGTTTGCAGCTTTCTTT. Protein product: CASSPDRRFAAFF. This chain connects TRBV5-5 to TRBJ1-1; perhaps TRBD1 as D (6 bases). The CDR3 length is 13 residues. The V end lost 4 bases, the J end lost 10 bases, and 17 bases lay between the germline ends. The germline CDR1 and CDR2 sequences are SGHKS and YYEKEE (reference sequence).

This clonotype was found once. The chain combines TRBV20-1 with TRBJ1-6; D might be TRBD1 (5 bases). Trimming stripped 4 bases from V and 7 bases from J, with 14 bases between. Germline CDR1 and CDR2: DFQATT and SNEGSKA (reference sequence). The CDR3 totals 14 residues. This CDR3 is CSATPGPINSPLHF. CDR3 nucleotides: TGCAGTGCTACCCCGGGACCGATCAATTCACCCCTCCACTTT.

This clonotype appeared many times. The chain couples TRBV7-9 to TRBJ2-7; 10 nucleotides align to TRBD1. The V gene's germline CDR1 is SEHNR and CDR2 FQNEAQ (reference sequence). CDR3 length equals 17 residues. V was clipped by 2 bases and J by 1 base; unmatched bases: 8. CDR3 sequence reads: CASSLRIGQGESYEQYF. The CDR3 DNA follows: TGTGCCAGCAGCTTAAGGATTGGACAGGGGGAGTCCTACGAGCAGTACTTC. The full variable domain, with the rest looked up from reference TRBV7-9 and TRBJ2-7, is DTGVSQNPRHKITKRGQNVTFRCDPISEHNRLYWYRQTLGQGPEFLTYFQNEAQLEKSRLLSDRFSAERPKGSFSTLEIQRTEQGDSAMYLCASSLRIGQGESYEQYFGPGTRLTVT.

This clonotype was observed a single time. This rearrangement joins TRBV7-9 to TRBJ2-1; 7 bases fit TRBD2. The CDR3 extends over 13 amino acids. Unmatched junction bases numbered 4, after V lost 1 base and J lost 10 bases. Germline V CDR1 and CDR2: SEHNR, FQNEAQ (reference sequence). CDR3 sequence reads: CASSLGLAEEQFF. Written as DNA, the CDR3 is TGTGCCAGCAGCTTAGGGCTAGCGGAAGAGCAGTTCTTC.

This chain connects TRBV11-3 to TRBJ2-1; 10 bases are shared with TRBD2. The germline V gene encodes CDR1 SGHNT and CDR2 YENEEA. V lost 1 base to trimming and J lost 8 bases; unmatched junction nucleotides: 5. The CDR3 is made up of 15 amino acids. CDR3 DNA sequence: TGTGCCAGCAGCTTAGCTAGCGGGAGTCTGGATGAGCAGTTCTTC. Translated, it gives CASSLASGSLDEQFF.

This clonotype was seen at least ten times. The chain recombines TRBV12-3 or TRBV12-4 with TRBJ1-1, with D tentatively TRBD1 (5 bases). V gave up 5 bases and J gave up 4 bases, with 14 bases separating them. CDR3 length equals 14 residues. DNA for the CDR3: TGTGCCAGCAGTCGTCGGTGGGGGGGCACTGAAGCTTTCTTT. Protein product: CASSRRWGGTEAFF.

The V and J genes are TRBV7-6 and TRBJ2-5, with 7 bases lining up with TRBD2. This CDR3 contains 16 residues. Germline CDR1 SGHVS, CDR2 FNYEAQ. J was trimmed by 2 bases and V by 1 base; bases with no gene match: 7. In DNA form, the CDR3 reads TGTGCCAGCAGCTTAGTAGTGGCTAGCGGACAAGAGACCCAGTACTTC. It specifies CASSLVVASGQETQYF.

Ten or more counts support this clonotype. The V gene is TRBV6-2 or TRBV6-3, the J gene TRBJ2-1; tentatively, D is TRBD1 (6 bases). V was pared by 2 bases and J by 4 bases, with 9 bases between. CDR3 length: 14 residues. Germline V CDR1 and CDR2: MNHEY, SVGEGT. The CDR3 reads CASSYDTGYNEQFF. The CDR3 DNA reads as TGTGCCAGCAGTTACGATACAGGGTACAATGAGCAGTTCTTC.

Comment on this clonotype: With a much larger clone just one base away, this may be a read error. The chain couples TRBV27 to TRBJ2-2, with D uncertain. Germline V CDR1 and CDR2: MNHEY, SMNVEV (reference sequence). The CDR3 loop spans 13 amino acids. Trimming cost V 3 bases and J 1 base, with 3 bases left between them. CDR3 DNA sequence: TGTGCCAGCAGTTTCGGGAACACCGGGGAGCTGTTTTTT. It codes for CASSFGNTGELFF.

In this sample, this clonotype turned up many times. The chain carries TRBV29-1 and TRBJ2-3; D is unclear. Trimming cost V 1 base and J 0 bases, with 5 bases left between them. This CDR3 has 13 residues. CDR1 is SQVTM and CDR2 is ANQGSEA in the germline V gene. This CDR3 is CSVEGGSTDTQYF. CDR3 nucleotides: TGCAGCGTTGAAGGGGGTAGCACAGATACGCAGTATTTT.

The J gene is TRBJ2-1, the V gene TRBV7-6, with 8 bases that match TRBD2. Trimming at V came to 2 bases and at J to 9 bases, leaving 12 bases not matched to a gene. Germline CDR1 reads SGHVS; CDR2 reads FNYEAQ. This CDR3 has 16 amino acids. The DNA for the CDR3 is TGTGCCAGCAGCTTATACTCCCAGCGGGAGACGGGTGAGCAGTTCTTC. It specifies CASSLYSQRETGEQFF. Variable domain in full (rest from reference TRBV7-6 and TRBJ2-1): GAGVSQSPRYKVTKRGQDVALRCDPISGHVSLYWYRQALGQGPEFLTYFNYEAQQDKSGLPNDRFSAERPEGSISTLTIQRTEQRDSAMYRCASSLYSQRETGEQFFGPGTRLTVL.

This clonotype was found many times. As DNA, the CDR3 is TGCGCCAGCAGAGGGGGGACAGGCTTAAACAATGAGCAGTTCTTC. This sequence encodes CASRGGTGLNNEQFF. V gene TRBV5-1 combines with J gene TRBJ2-1; 8 bases line up with TRBD1. Germline values: CDR1 SGHRS, CDR2 YFSETQ. The CDR3 extends over 15 amino acids. The V segment lost 5 bases and the J segment 5 bases; nucleotides outside the gene matches: 9.

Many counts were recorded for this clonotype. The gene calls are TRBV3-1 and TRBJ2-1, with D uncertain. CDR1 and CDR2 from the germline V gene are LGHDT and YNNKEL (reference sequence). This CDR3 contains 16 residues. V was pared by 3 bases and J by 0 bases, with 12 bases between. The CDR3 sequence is CASSQEAPSSYNEQFF. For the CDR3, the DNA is TGTGCCAGCAGCCAGGAAGCGCCAAGCTCCTACAATGAGCAGTTCTTC.

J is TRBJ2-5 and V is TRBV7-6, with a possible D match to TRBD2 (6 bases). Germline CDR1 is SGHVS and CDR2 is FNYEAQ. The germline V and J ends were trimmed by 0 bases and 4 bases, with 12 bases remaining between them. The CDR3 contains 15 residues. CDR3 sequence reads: CASSLAREVGETQYF. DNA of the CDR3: TGTGCCAGCAGCTTAGCCAGGGAGGTGGGAGAGACCCAGTACTTC.

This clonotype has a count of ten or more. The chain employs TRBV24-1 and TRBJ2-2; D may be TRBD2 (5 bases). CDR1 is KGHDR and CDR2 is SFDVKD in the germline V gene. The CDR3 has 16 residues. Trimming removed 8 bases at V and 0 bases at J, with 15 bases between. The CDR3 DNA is TGTGCCACCAAATCGACCAGCGGAGCGAACACCGGGGAGCTGTTTTTT. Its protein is CATKSTSGANTGELFF.